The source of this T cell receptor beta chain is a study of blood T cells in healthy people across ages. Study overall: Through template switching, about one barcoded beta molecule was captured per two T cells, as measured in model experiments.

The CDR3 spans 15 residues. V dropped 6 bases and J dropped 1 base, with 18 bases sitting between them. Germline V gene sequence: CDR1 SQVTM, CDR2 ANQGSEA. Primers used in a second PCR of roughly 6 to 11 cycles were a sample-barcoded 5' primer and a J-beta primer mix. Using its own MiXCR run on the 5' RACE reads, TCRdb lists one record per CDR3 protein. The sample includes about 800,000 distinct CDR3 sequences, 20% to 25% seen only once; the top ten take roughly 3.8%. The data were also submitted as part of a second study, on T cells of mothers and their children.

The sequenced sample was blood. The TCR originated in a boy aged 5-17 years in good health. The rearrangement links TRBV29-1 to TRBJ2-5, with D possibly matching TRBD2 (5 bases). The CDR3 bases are TGCAGCGTGGCCGGTCTCAGCGGACCCCAAGAGACCCAGTACTTC. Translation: CSVAGLSGPQETQYF.